This T cell receptor (beta chain) was documented in a study of beta chain features in type 1 diabetes. Study details: The patients were much like the healthy donors in age, gender and cell yields.

Broader study findings: Compared to healthy donors, patients appeared to have naive, central memory and Treg TCRB repertoires that were more alike. Shortening of TCRB CDR3s, moderate but significant, appeared in all four CD4+ subsets of Type 1 diabetes patients. Researchers cautioned that cDNA sequencing could over-represent cells with high TCR expression.

Germline V CDR1 and CDR2: SGHRS, YFSETQ. Trimming removed 4 bases from V and 2 bases from J; junction bases left unmatched: 4. The CDR3 length is 14 residues. This clone was detected only a few times. Its cognate antigen is unknown. What was sequenced were expressed TCRB transcripts, since all of the isolated RNA had been reverse transcribed. TCRdb's copy holds only in-frame clones and misses some; the assay was immunoSEQ multiplex PCR. The data show around 300,000 clones, 11% seen once. The origin of this receptor is a woman aged 30 to 39 in good health. The chain employs TRBV5-1 and TRBJ1-2; 8 bases match TRBD1. Sequencing used naive CD4+ T cells from blood. As DNA, the CDR3 is TGCGCCAGCAGCCTCCGACAGGGGAACTATGGCTACACCTTC. This translates into CASSLRQGNYGYTF.